This T cell receptor (beta chain) stems from a study of T cell responses to AZD1222 COVID-19 vaccine. Study-level results: Once two AZD1222 doses were given, Spike-specific TCR breadth and depth went up.

A remark on this clone: Antigen unknown.

Sequenced by immunoSEQ multiplex PCR; TCRdb stores in-frame clones only, minus some. Of tens of thousands of clones in the sample, 60% to 85% were seen once. V lost 5 bases and J lost 3; bases outside the gene matches: 10. There are 16 residues in the CDR3. The germline gives CDR1 MNHEY, CDR2 SMNVEV (reference sequence). The chain employs TRBV27 and TRBJ1-1, with TRBD1 matching 9 bases. This sequence originates from an adult in good health. The specimen comprised peripheral blood, sampled on day 0 of AZD1222 vaccination. CDR3 in amino acids: CASSVQGAASYTEAFF. CDR3 sequence (DNA): TGTGCCAGCAGTGTACAGGGGGCGGCGTCCTACACTGAAGCTTTCTTT.